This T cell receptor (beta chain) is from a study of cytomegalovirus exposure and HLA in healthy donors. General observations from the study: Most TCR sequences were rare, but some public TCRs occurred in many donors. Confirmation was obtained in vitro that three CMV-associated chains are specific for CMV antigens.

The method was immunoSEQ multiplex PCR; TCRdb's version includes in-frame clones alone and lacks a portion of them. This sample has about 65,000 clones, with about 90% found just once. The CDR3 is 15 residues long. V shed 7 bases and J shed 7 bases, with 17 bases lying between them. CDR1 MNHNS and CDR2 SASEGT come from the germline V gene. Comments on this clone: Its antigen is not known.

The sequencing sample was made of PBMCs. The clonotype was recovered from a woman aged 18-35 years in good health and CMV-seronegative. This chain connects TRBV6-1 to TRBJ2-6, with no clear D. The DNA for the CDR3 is TGTGCCAGCACCCCACTGATCTCAAGCGCCAACGTCCTGACTTTC. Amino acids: CASTPLISSANVLTF.